This entry lists 27 T cell receptor beta chains sequenced from one sample in a study of cytomegalovirus exposure and HLA in healthy donors. PCR employed 60 Vbeta and 13 Jbeta primers. The method was immunoSEQ multiplex PCR; TCRdb's version includes in-frame clones alone and lacks a portion of them. The top ten hold 3% to 3.5% of the sample, which has around 99,000 clones, about 80% seen once. Sequencing was performed on PBMCs. Receptors originate from a man aged 40-49 years in good health and CMV-seronegative.

The chain links TRBV28 to TRBJ2-7; 7 nucleotides match TRBD1. This CDR3 is 15 amino acids long. The germline CDR1 and CDR2 sequences are MDHEN and SYDVKM. V lost 6 bases and J lost 2; bases outside the gene matches: 10. CDR3 coding DNA: TGTGCCAGCAGGACAGGGCGGTCACTAACCTACGAGCAGTACTTC. Its protein product is CASRTGRSLTYEQYF.

The chain employs TRBV7-8 and TRBJ2-1; D perhaps matches TRBD1 (5 bases). This CDR3 is 16 amino acids long. V was cut by 1 base and J by 7 bases, with 17 bases left in between. Germline V CDR1 and CDR2: SGHVS, FQNEAQ. This chain's CDR3 is CASSLVSVRVGNEQFF. The CDR3 DNA is TGTGCCAGCAGCTTAGTTTCGGTCAGGGTGGGGAATGAGCAGTTCTTC.

This chain's CDR3 is CASSRRQGVFSYNSPLHF. In nucleotides, the CDR3 is TGTGCCAGCAGCAGGAGACAGGGGGTTTTCTCCTATAATTCACCCCTCCACTTT. The V and J genes are TRBV14 and TRBJ1-6; 9 positions match TRBD1. The germline V gene encodes CDR1 SGHDN and CDR2 FVKESK. The CDR3 is 18 amino acids. V lost 5 bases to trimming and J lost 0 bases; unmatched junction nucleotides: 8.

The chain uses TRBV15 and TRBJ1-1, with unresolved D. V was cut by 0 bases and J by 5 bases, with 13 bases left in between. The CDR3 length is 15 residues. In germline, CDR1 is LNHNV, CDR2 YYDKDF (reference sequence). The CDR3 loop reads CATSRDLSDGTEAFF. As DNA, the CDR3 is TGTGCCACCAGCAGAGATTTGTCCGACGGGACTGAAGCTTTCTTT.

V and J are TRBV29-1 and TRBJ2-5, with 10 bases that match TRBD2. The better agreement between TRBJ2-7 and the DNA end casts doubt on the J call. The CDR3 loop spans 14 amino acids. From germline, CDR1 is SQVTM and CDR2 ANQGSEA. CDR3 nucleotide sequence: TGCAGCGTTGAACCTAGCGGGAGCTCCTACGAGCAGTACTTC. Encoded protein: CSVEPSGSSYEQYF.

The chain couples TRBV9 to TRBJ2-7, with TRBD1 identical over 10 bases. With 3 bases clipped from V and 7 bases from J, the junction kept 10 bases outside the gene matches. The CDR3 is 15 residues long. Germline V gene data show CDR1 as SGDLS and CDR2 as YYNGEE. CDR3 residues: CASSARGTGVGEQYF. As DNA, the CDR3 is TGTGCCAGCAGCGCTCGCGGGACAGGGGTGGGGGAGCAGTACTTC.

V and J are TRBV7-3 and TRBJ2-2; 8 bases fit TRBD1. Germline-derived CDR1 and CDR2 are SGHTA and FQGTGA. Trimming removed 5 bases from V and 5 bases from J; junction bases left unmatched: 4. CDR3 length: 14 residues. This CDR3 reads CASSQGARTGELFF. Here the CDR3 DNA reads TGTGCCAGCAGCCAGGGGGCTCGAACCGGGGAGCTGTTTTTT.

The chain carries TRBV5-4 and TRBJ2-5, with no clear D. Germline V gene sequence: CDR1 SGHNT, CDR2 YYREEE (reference sequence). Trimming left V 4 bases short and J 2 bases short, with 12 bases between. The CDR3 length is 14 residues. CDR3 sequence reads: CASSDGTSQETQYF. For the CDR3, the DNA is TGTGCCAGCAGCGATGGCACCTCGCAAGAGACCCAGTACTTC.

V usage is TRBV6-5 and J usage is TRBJ1-2; 9 bases align to TRBD1. The length of the CDR3 is 15 residues. Per the germline V gene, CDR1 is MNHEY and CDR2 is SVGAGI. V shed 0 bases and J 3 bases; nucleotides not matched to a gene: 2. CDR3 nucleotide sequence: TGTGCCAGCAGTTACTCGGGACAGGGAGACTATGGCTACACCTTC. Translation: CASSYSGQGDYGYTF.

This clone was observed a few times. This chain links TRBV5-1 with TRBJ2-7; perhaps TRBD2 as D (6 bases). V lost 4 bases, J lost 0 bases, and 11 bases lay in between. Germline V gene data show CDR1 as SGHRS and CDR2 as YFSETQ. This CDR3 has 14 residues. Written as DNA, the CDR3 is TGCGCCAGCAGCCCGCGGGACTTCTCCTACGAGCAGTACTTC. Its translation is CASSPRDFSYEQYF.

The genes are TRBV6-6 and TRBJ1-5, with TRBD1 matching over 12 bases. Looked up from germline, CDR1 is MNHNY and CDR2 is SVGAGI (reference sequence). V lost 1 base and J lost 7; bases outside the gene matches: 2. The CDR3 extends over 15 amino acids. The CDR3 region has the DNA TGTGCCAGCAGTTACTGGGACAGGGGGCAGCAGCCCCAGCATTTT. Amino acid sequence: CASSYWDRGQQPQHF.

The chain has TRBV5-1 and TRBJ1-1; 10 bases map to TRBD1. J lost 11 bases, V lost 4 bases, and 14 bases had no gene match. This CDR3 comprises 15 residues. Germline CDR1 and CDR2: SGHRS and YFSETQ. The CDR3 DNA sequence: TGCGCCAGCAGCGGCGGGACAGGGGTAGGAATAGATGCTTTCTTT. This gives the protein CASSGGTGVGIDAFF.

The CDR3 DNA follows: TGTGCCAGCTGGCGATTAGCGGAGCCATACAATGAGCAGTTCTTC. Amino acid sequence: CASWRLAEPYNEQFF. This chain uses TRBV6-1 with TRBJ2-1; weak D call: TRBD2 (6 bases). Germline CDR1 is MNHNS and CDR2 is SASEGT. CDR3 length: 15 residues. The V end lost 8 bases, the J end lost 4 bases, and 18 bases lay between the germline ends.

The chain employs TRBV28 and TRBJ2-7, with 8 bases that match TRBD2. The CDR3 is made up of 14 amino acids. The germline gives CDR1 MDHEN, CDR2 SYDVKM. The J segment lost 0 bases and the V segment lost 7 bases, leaving 5 bases of the junction unmatched. The CDR3 is CASTKSGSSYEQYF. The CDR3 nucleotides read TGTGCCAGCACAAAGAGCGGGAGCTCCTACGAGCAGTACTTC. The full variable domain, its missing parts supplied by reference TRBV28 and TRBJ2-7, is DVKVTQSSRYLVKRTGEKVFLECVQDMDHENMFWYRQDPGLGLRLIYFSYDVKMKEKGDIPEGYSVSREKKERFSLILESASTNQTSMYLCASTKSGSSYEQYFGPGTRLTVT.

The rearrangement uses TRBV5-4 and TRBJ2-5; the match to TRBD1 covers 8 bases. J lost 3 bases, V lost 4 bases, and 5 bases had no gene match. CDR1 and CDR2 (germline): SGHNT, YYREEE (reference sequence). The CDR3 length is 14 residues. CDR3 in DNA: TGTGCCAGCAGCCCAGAGACAGGGGAAGAGACCCAGTACTTC. It specifies CASSPETGEETQYF.

J is TRBJ2-6 and V is TRBV6-1; D may be TRBD2 (5 bases). Germline V gene lookup returns CDR1 MNHNS and CDR2 SASEGT. The V and J ends lost 3 bases and 2 bases respectively, with 8 bases between them. CDR3 length: 15 residues. The CDR3: CASSEEATGANVLTF. DNA of the CDR3: TGTGCCAGCAGTGAGGAGGCAACTGGGGCCAACGTCCTGACTTTC.

The chain uses TRBV9 and TRBJ1-1; a possible D gene is TRBD1 (5 bases). Germline CDR1 SGDLS, CDR2 YYNGEE. V dropped 0 bases and J dropped 4 bases, with 10 bases sitting between them. This CDR3 region has 14 residues. CDR3: CASSVAPGGTEAFF. The CDR3 nucleotides read TGTGCCAGCAGCGTAGCCCCGGGGGGCACTGAAGCTTTCTTT.

The V and J genes are TRBV5-6 and TRBJ1-1; D not certain. Germline V gene data show CDR1 as SGHDT and CDR2 as YYEEEE. The CDR3 spans 15 residues. V was pared by 0 bases and J by 2 bases, with 11 bases between. CDR3 sequence: CASSLVSLVNTEAFF. The CDR3 DNA reads as TGTGCCAGCAGCTTGGTCTCCTTAGTAAACACTGAAGCTTTCTTT.

This chain links TRBV10-2 with TRBJ1-1; 7 nucleotides agree with TRBD1. Trimming cost V 7 bases and J 4 bases; bases outside gene matches: 6. CDR3 length: 13 amino acids. Germline values: CDR1 WSHSY, CDR2 SAAADI. CDR3 DNA sequence: TGCGCCAGCACCCCAGGGGGAACCACTGAAGCTTTCTTT. Encoded protein: CASTPGGTTEAFF.

The chain recombines TRBV29-1 with TRBJ1-5, with D perhaps matching TRBD1 (5 bases). Trimming took 6 bases from V and 9 from J, leaving 18 bases between them. This CDR3 is built from 13 residues. Germline lookup yields CDR1 SQVTM and CDR2 ANQGSEA. The CDR3 DNA reads as TGCAGCGTGGGCGGGACGCCTAACGGGCCCCAGCATTTT. As protein: CSVGGTPNGPQHF. Filled out from reference TRBV29-1 and TRBJ1-5, the complete variable domain reads SAVISQKPSRDICQRGTSLTIQCQVDSQVTMMFWYRQQPGQSLTLIATANQGSEATYESGFVIDKFPISRPNLTFSTLTVSNMSPEDSSIYLCSVGGTPNGPQHFGDGTRLSIL.

This clone was observed a handful of times. The rearrangement links TRBV5-4 to TRBJ2-3; possibly TRBD1 for D (5 bases). The V and J ends lost 8 bases and 1 base respectively, with 14 bases between them. This CDR3 contains 14 residues. Germline-derived CDR1 and CDR2 are SGHNT and YYREEE (reference sequence). Here the CDR3 reads CASSDNRGTDTQYF. CDR3 nucleotide sequence: TGTGCCAGTTCGGACAACAGAGGCACAGATACGCAGTATTTT.

The chain is built from TRBV6-1 and TRBJ1-4; no reliable D call. The V end lost 5 bases, the J end lost 8 bases, and 12 bases lay between the germline ends. Germline V CDR1 and CDR2: MNHNS, SASEGT. The CDR3 extends over 13 amino acids. The CDR3 sequence is CASSRVGREKLFF. The CDR3 coding sequence is TGTGCCAGCAGTCGGGTGGGGAGGGAAAAACTGTTTTTT.

V gene TRBV29-1 combines with J gene TRBJ1-1; D unresolved. The CDR3 consists of 11 residues. Between the trimmed V and J ends, which lost 7 bases and 2 bases, there was a span of 8 bases. Germline V gives CDR1 SQVTM, CDR2 ANQGSEA. This CDR3 reads CSGAGNTEAFF. CDR3 bases: TGCAGCGGGGCAGGTAACACTGAAGCTTTCTTT.

The chain is built from TRBV30 and TRBJ2-3; D not resolved. This CDR3 contains 13 residues. Germline V CDR1 and CDR2: GTSNPN, SVGIG (reference sequence). V was pared by 0 bases and J by 6 bases, with 10 bases between. The CDR3: CAWSVQQADTQYF. Written as DNA, the CDR3 is TGTGCCTGGAGTGTACAGCAGGCGGATACGCAGTATTTT.

The chain is built from TRBV7-7 and TRBJ2-7; 10 nucleotides align to TRBD2. CDR1 is SSHAT, CDR2 FNYEAQ, per germline (reference sequence). Trimming took 5 bases from V and 3 from J; bases not matched to a gene: 7. The CDR3 loop spans 15 amino acids. This CDR3 is CASSKIAGGNYEQYF. CDR3 sequence (DNA): TGTGCCAGCAGCAAGATAGCGGGAGGAAACTACGAGCAGTACTTC.

The chain recombines TRBV30 with TRBJ1-5, with 9 bases aligning to TRBD1. V trimming: 3 bases; J trimming: 0 bases; junction bases outside the gene matches: 0. The V gene's germline CDR1 is GTSNPN and CDR2 SVGIG (reference sequence). CDR3 length: 14 amino acids. CDR3 nucleotides: TGTGCCTGGAGGGGACAGGGTAGCAATCAGCCCCAGCATTTT. Its protein product is CAWRGQGSNQPQHF.

The V gene is TRBV29-1, the J gene TRBJ2-7; 8 bases align to TRBD2. The CDR3 is 14 residues long. CDR1 SQVTM and CDR2 ANQGSEA come from the germline V gene. The V and J ends lost 5 bases and 3 bases, in that order; junction bases with no gene match: 9. The DNA of the CDR3 is TGCAGCGTTTTGCTAGCGGGCAGCTTCTACGAGCAGTACTTC. Residues: CSVLLAGSFYEQYF.